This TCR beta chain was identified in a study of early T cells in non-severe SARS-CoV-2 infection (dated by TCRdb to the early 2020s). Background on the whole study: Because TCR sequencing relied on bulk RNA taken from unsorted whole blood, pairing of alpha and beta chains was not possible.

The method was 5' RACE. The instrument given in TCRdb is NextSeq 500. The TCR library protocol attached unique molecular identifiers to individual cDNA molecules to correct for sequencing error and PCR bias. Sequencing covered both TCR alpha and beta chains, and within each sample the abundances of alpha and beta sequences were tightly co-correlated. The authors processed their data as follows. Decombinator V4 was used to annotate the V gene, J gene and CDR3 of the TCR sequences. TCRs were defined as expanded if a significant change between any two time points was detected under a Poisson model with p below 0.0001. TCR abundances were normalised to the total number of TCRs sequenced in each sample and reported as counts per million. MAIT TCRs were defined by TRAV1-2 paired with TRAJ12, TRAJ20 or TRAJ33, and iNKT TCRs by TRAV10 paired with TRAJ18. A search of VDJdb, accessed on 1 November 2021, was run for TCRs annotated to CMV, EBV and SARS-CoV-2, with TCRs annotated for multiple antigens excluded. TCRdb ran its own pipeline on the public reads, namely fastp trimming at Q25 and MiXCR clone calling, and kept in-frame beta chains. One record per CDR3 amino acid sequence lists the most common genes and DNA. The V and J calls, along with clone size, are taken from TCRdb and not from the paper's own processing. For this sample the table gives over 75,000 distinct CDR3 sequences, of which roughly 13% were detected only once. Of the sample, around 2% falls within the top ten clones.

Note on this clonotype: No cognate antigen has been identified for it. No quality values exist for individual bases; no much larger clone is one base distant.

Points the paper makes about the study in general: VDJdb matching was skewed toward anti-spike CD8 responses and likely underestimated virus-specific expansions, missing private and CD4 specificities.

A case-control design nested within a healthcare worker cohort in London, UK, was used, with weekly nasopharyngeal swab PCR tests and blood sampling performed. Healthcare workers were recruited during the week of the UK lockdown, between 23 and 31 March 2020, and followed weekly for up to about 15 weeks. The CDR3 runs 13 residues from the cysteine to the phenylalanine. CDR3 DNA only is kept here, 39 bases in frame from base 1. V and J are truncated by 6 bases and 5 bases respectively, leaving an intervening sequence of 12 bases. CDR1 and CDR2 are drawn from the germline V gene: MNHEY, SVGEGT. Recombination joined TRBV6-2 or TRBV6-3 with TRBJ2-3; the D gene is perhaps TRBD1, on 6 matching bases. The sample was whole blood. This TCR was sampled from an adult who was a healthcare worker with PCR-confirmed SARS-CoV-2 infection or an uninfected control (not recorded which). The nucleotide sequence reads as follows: TGTGCCAGCAGAAGGACAGTAGGAGATACGCAGTATTTT. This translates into CASRRTVGDTQYF.